This T cell receptor (beta chain) is drawn from a study of shared clonotypes between healthy human individuals. For each subset, genomic DNA was distributed in equal portions over several immunoSEQ plates. Using 200 ng DNA, about 29,000 T cell genomes, the sorted-subset replicate PCRs were run. Repertoires were generated with immunoSEQ multiplex PCR, while TCRdb's copy carries only in-frame clones and drops some. The sample has some 2,400,000 clones, 90% to 97% seen once. CDR3 length: 18 residues. Germline V lookup: CDR1 SGHNT, CDR2 YYREEE (reference sequence). V shed 4 bases and J 3 bases; nucleotides not matched to a gene: 11.

The sequenced sample consisted of naive CD4+ T cells sorted from blood. The subset: CD45RA+ positively selected. The TCR comes from a man between 18 and 29 years old in good health. This rearrangement joins TRBV5-4 to TRBJ2-5; the match to TRBD2 covers 14 bases. The CDR3 DNA sequence: TGTGCCAGCAGCCACGGGACTAGCGGGAGCTTCGGGAAAGAGACCCAGTACTTC. Its protein is CASSHGTSGSFGKETQYF. The whole variable domain, filled in from reference TRBV5-4 and TRBJ2-5, reads ETGVTQSPTHLIKTRGQQVTLRCSSQSGHNTVSWYQQALGQGPQFIFQYYREEENGRGNFPPRFSGLQFPNYSSELNVNALELDDSALYLCASSHGTSGSFGKETQYFGPGTRLLVL.